Below are 10 T cell receptor beta chains sequenced from a single sample in a study of OX40 agonist ivuxolimab in advanced cancers. Library preparation was by the immunoSEQ multiplex PCR assay. TCRdb stores this immuneACCESS table with in-frame sequences only. Part of the clones is absent; in the studies checked, under half of the shortfall reflects unresolved V genes, and no reason is known for the rest. The sample table records over 55,000 clones; roughly 84% of these occur just once. Around 0.75% of the sample rests with the top ten. The sequenced sample was CD4+ or CD8+ T cells sorted from blood, obtained in a trial of the OX40 agonist ivuxolimab. These receptors all come from an adult with an advanced solid tumor such as melanoma, head and neck, liver or kidney cancer.

The V and J genes are TRBV10-3 and TRBJ2-7; TRBD1 aligns across 8 bases. With V trimmed by 10 bases and J by 2 bases, 7 bases remained unmatched. Germline V CDR1 and CDR2: ENHRY, SYGVKD. The CDR3 runs to 13 residues. The CDR3 loop is CARFRDRTYEQYF. The CDR3 DNA follows: TGTGCCAGATTCCGGGACAGGACCTACGAGCAGTACTTC.

V usage is TRBV19 and J usage is TRBJ2-1; D might be TRBD2 (5 bases). Germline-derived CDR1 and CDR2 are LNHDA and SQIVND (reference sequence). The length of the CDR3 is 14 residues. The ends were cut back, 8 bases at V and 0 bases at J, with 11 bases in the middle. The DNA of the CDR3 is TGTGCCAGTTCGGACTGGAGCTCCTACAATGAGCAGTTCTTC. Translating gives CASSDWSSYNEQFF. The full variable domain, with the rest looked up from reference TRBV19 and TRBJ2-1, is DGGITQSPKYLFRKEGQNVTLSCEQNLNHDAMYWYRQDPGQGLRLIYYSQIVNDFQKGDIAEGYSVSREKKESFPLTVTSAQKNPTAFYLCASSDWSSYNEQFFGPGTRLTVL.

This clone was counted once. The chain employs TRBV19 and TRBJ2-7; 8 nucleotides match TRBD1. Looked up from germline, CDR1 is LNHDA and CDR2 is SQIVND (reference sequence). Trimming cost V 5 bases and J 5 bases; bases outside gene matches: 5. The CDR3 runs to 13 residues. The CDR3 spells CASSSRGLNEQYF. For the CDR3, the DNA is TGTGCCAGTAGTTCCAGGGGGCTAAACGAGCAGTACTTC.

The chain combines TRBV21-1 with TRBJ2-4; TRBD1 is the table's D call, not checked against the DNA. TRBV21-1 is designated a pseudogene. The CDR3 consists of 14 residues. The CDR3 reads CASRLQQRKNIQYF. The CDR3 coding sequence is TGTGCCAGCAGGCTACAGCAAAGAAAAAACATTCAGTACTTC.

The V gene is TRBV18, the J gene TRBJ1-1, with D possibly being TRBD1 (6 bases). CDR3 length: 21 amino acids. CDR1 and CDR2 (germline): KGHSH, LQKENI. The V and J ends lost 3 bases and 0 bases respectively, with 29 bases between them. As DNA, the CDR3 is TGTGCCAGCTCACCCCAAGCCGGGACAAACCCTTTCTCTTATATGAACACTGAAGCTTTCTTT. Translated, it gives CASSPQAGTNPFSYMNTEAFF. Together with reference TRBV18 and TRBJ1-1, the CDR3 gives the full variable domain: NAGVMQNPRHLVRRRGQEARLRCSPMKGHSHVYWYRQLPEEGLKFMVYLQKENIIDESGMPKERFSAEFPKEGPSILRIQQVVRGDSAAYFCASSPQAGTNPFSYMNTEAFFGQGTRLTVV.

The V call is TRBV18, the J call TRBJ2-2; 8 bases are a match to TRBD1. Germline values: CDR1 KGHSH, CDR2 LQKENI. The CDR3 has 16 amino acids. V lost 6 bases, J lost 3 bases, and 9 bases stayed unmatched. CDR3 sequence reads: CASSPSRGRDTGELFF. The CDR3 coding sequence is TGTGCCAGCTCCCCCTCCAGGGGGCGCGACACCGGGGAGCTGTTTTTT.

This chain's CDR3 is CASSPGRQGASYNEQFF. The CDR3 region has the DNA TGTGCCAGCAGCCCCGGCCGACAGGGGGCATCCTACAATGAGCAGTTCTTC. This sequence joins TRBV7-8 and TRBJ2-1; 10 bases fit TRBD1. The length of the CDR3 is 17 residues. The V gene's germline CDR1 is SGHVS and CDR2 FQNEAQ. V shed 5 bases and J 1 base; nucleotides not matched to a gene: 8.

The chain employs TRBV7-2 and TRBJ1-2; 8 bases map to TRBD1. In germline, CDR1 is SGHTA, CDR2 FQGNSA. Losses at the gene ends were 0 bases for V and 0 bases for J; bases not matched to a gene: 6. The CDR3 loop spans 17 amino acids. The CDR3 coding sequence is TGTGCCAGCAGCTTAGCTACAGGGGGGGTAGCTAACTATGGCTACACCTTC. Encoded protein: CASSLATGGVANYGYTF.

The chain combines TRBV30 with TRBJ2-1; 12 nucleotides match TRBD2. CDR3 length: 14 amino acids. Germline V gene sequence: CDR1 GTSNPN, CDR2 SVGIG (reference sequence). J was trimmed by 7 bases and V by 3 bases; bases with no gene match: 4. This chain's CDR3 is CAWRTSGGMNEQFF. CDR3 sequence (DNA): TGTGCCTGGAGAACTAGCGGGGGGATGAATGAGCAGTTCTTC.

The J gene is TRBJ1-5, the V gene TRBV19, with 7 bases lining up with TRBD1. There are 14 residues in the CDR3. Germline assignment: CDR1 LNHDA and CDR2 SQIVND (reference sequence). The V gene end was trimmed by 5 bases and the J gene end by 3 bases; junction bases not matched to a gene: 4. The CDR3 nucleotides are TGTGCCAGTAGTGTGGGACAGCCCAATCAGCCCCAGCATTTT. Protein: CASSVGQPNQPQHF.